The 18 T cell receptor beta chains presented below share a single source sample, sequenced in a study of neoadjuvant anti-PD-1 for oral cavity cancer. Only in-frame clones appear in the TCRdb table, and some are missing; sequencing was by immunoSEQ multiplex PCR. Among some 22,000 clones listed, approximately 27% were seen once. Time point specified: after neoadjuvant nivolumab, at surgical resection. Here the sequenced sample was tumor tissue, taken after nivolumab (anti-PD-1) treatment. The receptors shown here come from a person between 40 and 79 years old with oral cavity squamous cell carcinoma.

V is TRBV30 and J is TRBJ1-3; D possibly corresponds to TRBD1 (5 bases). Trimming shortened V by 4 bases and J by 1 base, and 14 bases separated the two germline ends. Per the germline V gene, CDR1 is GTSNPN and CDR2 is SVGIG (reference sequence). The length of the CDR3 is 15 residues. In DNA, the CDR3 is TGTGCCTGGAAACGGGACGGGGGATCTGGAAACACCATATATTTT. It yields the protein CAWKRDGGSGNTIYF.

The CDR3 is CASRQQSSYNSPLHF. Written as DNA, the CDR3 is TGTGCCAGCAGGCAACAGAGCTCCTATAATTCACCCCTCCACTTT. The rearrangement uses TRBV2 and TRBJ1-6; no definite D call. Germline loops: CDR1 SNHLY, CDR2 FYNNEI. Trimming took 6 bases from V and 0 from J, leaving 9 bases between them. The CDR3 loop spans 15 amino acids.

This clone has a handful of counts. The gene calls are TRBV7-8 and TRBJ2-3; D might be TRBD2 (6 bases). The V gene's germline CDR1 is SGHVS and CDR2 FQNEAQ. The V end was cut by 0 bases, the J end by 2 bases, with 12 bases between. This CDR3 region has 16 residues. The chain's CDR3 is CASSLAGLANTDTQYF. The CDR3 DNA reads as TGTGCCAGCAGCTTAGCGGGTCTAGCGAACACAGATACGCAGTATTTT.

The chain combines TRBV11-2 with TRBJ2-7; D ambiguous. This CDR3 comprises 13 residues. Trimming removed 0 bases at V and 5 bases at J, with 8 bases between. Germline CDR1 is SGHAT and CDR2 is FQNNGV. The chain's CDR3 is CASSLDRIHEQYF. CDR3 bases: TGTGCCAGCAGCTTAGACAGAATTCACGAGCAGTACTTC.

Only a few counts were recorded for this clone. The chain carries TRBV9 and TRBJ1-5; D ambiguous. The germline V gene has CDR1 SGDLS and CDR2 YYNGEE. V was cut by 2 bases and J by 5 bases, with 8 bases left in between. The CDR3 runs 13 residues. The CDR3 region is CASSVRADQPQHF. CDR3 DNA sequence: TGTGCCAGCAGCGTGAGGGCCGATCAGCCCCAGCATTTT.

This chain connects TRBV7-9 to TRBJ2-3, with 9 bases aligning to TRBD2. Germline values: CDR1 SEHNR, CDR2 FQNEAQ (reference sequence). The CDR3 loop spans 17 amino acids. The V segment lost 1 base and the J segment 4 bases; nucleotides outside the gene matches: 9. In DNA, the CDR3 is TGTGCCAGCAGCTTAGGGAATAGCGGGAGAAGGGCAGATACGCAGTATTTT. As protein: CASSLGNSGRRADTQYF.

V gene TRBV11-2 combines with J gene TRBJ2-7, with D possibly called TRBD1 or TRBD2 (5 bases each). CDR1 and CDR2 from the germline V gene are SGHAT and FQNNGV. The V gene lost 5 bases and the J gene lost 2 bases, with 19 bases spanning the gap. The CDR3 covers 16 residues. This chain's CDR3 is CASSRIQGSGPYEQYF. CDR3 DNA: TGTGCCAGCAGCCGGATTCAGGGAAGCGGTCCCTACGAGCAGTACTTC.

The CDR3 DNA follows: TGTGCCAGCAGCTCCGACAGGACGCGATCCGATACGCAGTATTTT. Its protein product is CASSSDRTRSDTQYF. The V gene is TRBV7-9, the J gene TRBJ2-3, with D possibly being TRBD1 (6 bases). Looked up from germline, CDR1 is SEHNR and CDR2 is FQNEAQ (reference sequence). The CDR3 totals 15 residues. Trimming left V 4 bases short and J 6 bases short, with 17 bases between.

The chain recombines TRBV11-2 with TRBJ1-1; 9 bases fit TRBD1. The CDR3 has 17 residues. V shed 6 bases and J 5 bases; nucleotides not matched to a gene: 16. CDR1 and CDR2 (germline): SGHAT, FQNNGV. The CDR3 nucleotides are TGTGCCAGCAGTTCGAACAGGGGGCGAGGGAAAAAGACTGAAGCTTTCTTT. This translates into CASSSNRGRGKKTEAFF. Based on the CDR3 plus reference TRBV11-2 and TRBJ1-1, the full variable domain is EAGVAQSPRYKIIEKRQSVAFWCNPISGHATLYWYQQILGQGPKLLIQFQNNGVVDDSQLPKDRFSAERLKGVDSTLKIQPAKLEDSAVYLCASSSNRGRGKKTEAFFGQGTRLTVV.

CDR3 in DNA: TGTGCCAGCAGCCAAGATGACGGTGGGGTGGTCGCCGGGGAGCTGTTTTTT. Its translation: CASSQDDGGVVAGELFF. The V call is TRBV4-2, the J call TRBJ2-2; D is ambiguous. The CDR3 consists of 17 residues. The germline CDR1 and CDR2 sequences are LGHNA and YNFKEQ. The V gene lost 0 bases and the J gene lost 6 bases, with 17 bases spanning the gap.

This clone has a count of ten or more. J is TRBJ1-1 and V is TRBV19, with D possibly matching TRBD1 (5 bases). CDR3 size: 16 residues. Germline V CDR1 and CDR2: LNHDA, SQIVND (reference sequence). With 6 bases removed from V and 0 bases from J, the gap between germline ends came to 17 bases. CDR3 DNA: TGTGCCAGTAGCGATTGGCGCGGGGCCATGAACACTGAAGCTTTCTTT. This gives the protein CASSDWRGAMNTEAFF. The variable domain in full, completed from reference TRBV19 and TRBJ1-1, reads DGGITQSPKYLFRKEGQNVTLSCEQNLNHDAMYWYRQDPGQGLRLIYYSQIVNDFQKGDIAEGYSVSREKKESFPLTVTSAQKNPTAFYLCASSDWRGAMNTEAFFGQGTRLTVV.

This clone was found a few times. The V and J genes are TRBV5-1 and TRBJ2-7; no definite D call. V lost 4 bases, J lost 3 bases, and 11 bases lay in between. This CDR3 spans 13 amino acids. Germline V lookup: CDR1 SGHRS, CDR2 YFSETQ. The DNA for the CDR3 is TGCGCCAGCAGCCCCTCTATGGGCTACGAGCAGTACTTC. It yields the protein CASSPSMGYEQYF. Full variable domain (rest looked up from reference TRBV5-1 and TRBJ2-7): KAGVTQTPRYLIKTRGQQVTLSCSPISGHRSVSWYQQTPGQGLQFLFEYFSETQRNKGNFPGRFSGRQFSNSRSEMNVSTLELGDSALYLCASSPSMGYEQYFGPGTRLTVT.

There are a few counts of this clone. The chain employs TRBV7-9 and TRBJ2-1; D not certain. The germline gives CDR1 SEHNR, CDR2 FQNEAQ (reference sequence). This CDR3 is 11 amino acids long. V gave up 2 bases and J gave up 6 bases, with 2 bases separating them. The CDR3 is CASSLSNEQFF. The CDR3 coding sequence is TGTGCCAGCAGCTTAAGCAATGAGCAGTTCTTC.

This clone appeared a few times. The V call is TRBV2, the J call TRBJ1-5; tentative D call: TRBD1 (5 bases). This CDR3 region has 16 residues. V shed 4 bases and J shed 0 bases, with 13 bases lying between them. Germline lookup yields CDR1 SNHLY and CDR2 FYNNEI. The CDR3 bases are TGTGCCAGCAGTGTTTGGGGGGGAACTAGCAATCAGCCCCAGCATTTT. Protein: CASSVWGGTSNQPQHF.

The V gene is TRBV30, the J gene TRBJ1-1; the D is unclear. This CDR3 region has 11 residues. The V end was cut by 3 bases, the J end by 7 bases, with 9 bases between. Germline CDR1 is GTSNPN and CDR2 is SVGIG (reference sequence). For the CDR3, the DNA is TGTGCCTGGAGCTTGAGGGATGAAGCTTTCTTT. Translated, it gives CAWSLRDEAFF.

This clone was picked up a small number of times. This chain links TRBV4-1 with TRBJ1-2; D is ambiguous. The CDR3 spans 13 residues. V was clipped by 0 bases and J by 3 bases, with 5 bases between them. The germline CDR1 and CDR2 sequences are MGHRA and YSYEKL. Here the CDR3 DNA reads TGCGCCAGCAGCCAAGAACCGTACTATGGCTACACCTTC. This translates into CASSQEPYYGYTF.

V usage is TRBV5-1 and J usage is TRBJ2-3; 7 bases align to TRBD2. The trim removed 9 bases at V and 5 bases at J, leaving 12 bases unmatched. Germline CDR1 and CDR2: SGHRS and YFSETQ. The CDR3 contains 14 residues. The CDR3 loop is CATKRGPSGDTQYF. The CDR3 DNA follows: TGCGCCACTAAGCGGGGACCCTCTGGAGATACGCAGTATTTT. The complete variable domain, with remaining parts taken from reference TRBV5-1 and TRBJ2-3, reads KAGVTQTPRYLIKTRGQQVTLSCSPISGHRSVSWYQQTPGQGLQFLFEYFSETQRNKGNFPGRFSGRQFSNSRSEMNVSTLELGDSALYLCATKRGPSGDTQYFGPGTRLTVL.

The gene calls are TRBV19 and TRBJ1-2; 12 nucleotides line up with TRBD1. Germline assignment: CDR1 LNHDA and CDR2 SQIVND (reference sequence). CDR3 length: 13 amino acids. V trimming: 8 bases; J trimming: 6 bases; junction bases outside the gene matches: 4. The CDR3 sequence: CASRDRGRHGYTF. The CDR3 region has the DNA TGTGCCAGTCGGGACAGGGGGCGTCATGGCTACACCTTC.